Detailed here is one TCR beta chain. No antigen is known for it. RNA was extracted and reverse transcribed into cDNA as the sequencing template. Using immunoSEQ multiplex PCR, the repertoire was profiled, and TCRdb retains in-frame clones only, with some absent. The sample carries 100,000 to 140,000 clones, less than 90% recorded once. Treatment here: oral pan-JAK inhibitor, 5-10 mg twice daily. Lesional scalp tissue (obtained by punch biopsy) and peripheral blood were collected from alopecia areata patients. This sample was taken from a study of CD8+ T cells in alopecia areata. The overall study: Twice a day, 5 to 10 mg of oral tofacitinib was administered to treated patients. Study findings and constraints: Across lesional scalp, and particularly alopecia totalis/universalis, clonality surpassed that of normal scalp. In scalp and blood during tofacitinib, many expanded lesional clones persisted.

The germline CDR1 and CDR2 sequences are SNHLY and FYNNEI. The CDR3 sequence is 15 residues long. V lost 1 base, J lost 1 base, and 8 bases lay in between. This sequence originates from a human donor with alopecia areata. Here the sequenced sample was CD8+ T cells sorted from blood, taken at week 24, from a patient treated with tofacitinib. This sequence joins TRBV2 and TRBJ1-5; perhaps TRBD1 as D (5 bases). CDR3 in amino acids: CASSEVGGSNQPQHF. The CDR3, as DNA: TGTGCCAGCAGTGAAGTCGGGGGGAGCAATCAGCCCCAGCATTTT.